Below, 23 T cell receptor beta chains from the same sample are listed, as sequenced in a study of cytomegalovirus exposure and HLA in healthy donors. With 60 Vbeta and 13 Jbeta primers, the PCR was carried out. Generated by immunoSEQ multiplex PCR, the TCRdb table keeps only in-frame clones and is missing some. The sample carries about 150,000 clones, roughly 80% recorded once. The sequenced sample consisted of PBMCs. These receptors were taken from a man aged 18-30 years in good health and CMV-seropositive.

The chain employs TRBV11-2 and TRBJ1-2; D is possibly TRBD1 (6 bases). This CDR3 spans 14 amino acids. Trimming cost V 5 bases and J 8 bases, with 18 bases left between them. CDR1 is SGHAT, CDR2 FQNNGV, per germline. The CDR3 nucleotides read TGTGCCAGCAGCCCATATGGGGGGGCGCGCGGCTACACCTTC. It encodes CASSPYGGARGYTF. Using reference TRBV11-2 and TRBJ1-2 for the parts outside the CDR3, the full variable domain is EAGVAQSPRYKIIEKRQSVAFWCNPISGHATLYWYQQILGQGPKLLIQFQNNGVVDDSQLPKDRFSAERLKGVDSTLKIQPAKLEDSAVYLCASSPYGGARGYTFGSGTRLTVV.

This clone was counted a few times. CDR3 sequence (DNA): TGTGCCAGCAGTGATATCCCCGGTCCCCAGCCCCAGCATTTT. Its translation: CASSDIPGPQPQHF. This chain connects TRBV6-1 to TRBJ1-5; no firm D call. V lost 3 bases, J lost 7 bases, and 13 bases lay in between. CDR3 size: 14 residues. Per the germline V gene, CDR1 is MNHNS and CDR2 is SASEGT.

This chain connects TRBV18 to TRBJ2-5; 9 bases are a match to TRBD2. CDR3 length: 16 residues. From germline, CDR1 is KGHSH and CDR2 LQKENI. V lost 0 bases and J lost 5; bases outside the gene matches: 7. This chain's CDR3 is CASSPPLAGHGETQYF. The DNA of the CDR3 is TGTGCCAGCTCACCACCCCTAGCGGGACATGGGGAGACCCAGTACTTC.

Worth noting for this clone: Other DNA sequences in the same sample also yield this CDR3. V gene TRBV30 combines with J gene TRBJ2-7, with 7 nucleotides matching TRBD1. V was clipped by 2 bases and J by 2 bases; unmatched bases: 6. In germline, CDR1 is GTSNPN, CDR2 SVGIG (reference sequence). The CDR3 has 14 amino acids. CDR3 protein: CAWSRQGEPYEQYF. The CDR3 DNA sequence: TGTGCCTGGAGTAGGCAGGGGGAACCCTACGAGCAGTACTTC.

The genes are TRBV25-1 and TRBJ1-5; D is ambiguous. The germline V gene has CDR1 MGHDK and CDR2 SYGVNS. There are 13 residues in the CDR3. V dropped 5 bases and J dropped 1 base, with 6 bases sitting between them. CDR3 DNA sequence: TGTGCCAGCAGTATCGGGAGCAATCAGCCCCAGCATTTT. Translating gives CASSIGSNQPQHF.

This chain connects TRBV10-1 to TRBJ2-3; D may be TRBD1 (5 bases). V shed 5 bases and J shed 2 bases, with 14 bases lying between them. Germline loops: CDR1 WNHNN, CDR2 SYGVQD (reference sequence). The CDR3 extends over 15 amino acids. CDR3 DNA: TGCGCCAGCAGTCTCAGGGCTACTCTCACAGATACGCAGTATTTT. It translates to CASSLRATLTDTQYF.

On this clone itself: An end of the junction does not agree with germline; a read error may underlie this. This rearrangement joins TRBV10-1 to TRBJ2-3; no definite D call. The CDR3 length is 13 residues. Per germline, CDR1 WNHNN and CDR2 SYGVQD (reference sequence). The CDR3 DNA reads TGCGCCAGCAGTAAGTCGAGAGCTAATACGCAGTATTTT. Amino acids: CASSKSRANTQYF.

This rearrangement joins TRBV11-3 to TRBJ2-2; D is undetermined. Trimming removed 1 base from V and 2 bases from J, with 5 bases in between. The CDR3 is made up of 14 amino acids. Germline-derived CDR1 and CDR2 are SGHNT and YENEEA. Written as DNA, the CDR3 is TGTGCCAGCAGCTTAGGTAGAAACACCGGGGAGCTGTTTTTT. Translated, it gives CASSLGRNTGELFF.

This chain connects TRBV5-6 to TRBJ2-6; D not resolved. The V end was cut by 5 bases, the J end by 0 bases, with 9 bases between. The CDR3 is 15 residues long. Germline V gene sequence: CDR1 SGHDT, CDR2 YYEEEE. The CDR3 protein is CASRVRSSGANVLTF. The CDR3 DNA is TGTGCCAGCAGGGTGAGGAGCTCTGGGGCCAACGTCCTGACTTTC.

There are a few counts of this clone. The rearrangement uses TRBV7-9 and TRBJ2-7, with D perhaps TRBD1 (6 bases). The CDR3 is made up of 14 amino acids. The germline V gene encodes CDR1 SEHNR and CDR2 FQNEAQ (reference sequence). Trimming took 2 bases from V and 9 from J, leaving 17 bases between them. The CDR3, as DNA: TGTGCCAGCAGCTTACGTGACAGGCCCAGCTGGCAGTACTTC. Translation: CASSLRDRPSWQYF.

The V gene is TRBV30, the J gene TRBJ1-1; the match to TRBD1 covers 8 bases. Per the germline V gene, CDR1 is GTSNPN and CDR2 is SVGIG (reference sequence). Trimming removed 4 bases from V and 10 bases from J; junction bases left unmatched: 14. The CDR3 has 14 residues. In DNA form, the CDR3 reads TGTGCCTGGAATGGACCAGGGGGCGCTCGCCGAGCTTTCTTT. Translating it yields CAWNGPGGARRAFF.

This clone came up once. The CDR3 region is CASSPGLNTGELFF. The CDR3 nucleotides are TGTGCCAGCTCACCAGGGCTGAACACCGGGGAGCTGTTTTTT. The chain has TRBV18 and TRBJ2-2, with D unresolved. V was cut by 2 bases and J by 1 base, with 5 bases left in between. Germline V gene sequence: CDR1 KGHSH, CDR2 LQKENI. CDR3 size: 14 residues.

The chain recombines TRBV5-6 with TRBJ2-1; 12 positions match TRBD1. Germline CDR1 SGHDT, CDR2 YYEEEE. The length of the CDR3 is 17 residues. The junction had 7 bases not matched to a gene; V was cut back by 2 bases and J by 4 bases. CDR3 in amino acids: CASSFRGTGGRYNEQFF. In DNA form, the CDR3 reads TGTGCCAGCAGCTTCCGCGGGACAGGGGGCCGTTACAATGAGCAGTTCTTC.

The rearrangement links TRBV27 to TRBJ2-7, with D perhaps matching TRBD1 (5 bases). Germline CDR1 is MNHEY and CDR2 is SMNVEV (reference sequence). The V gene lost 2 bases and the J gene lost 2 bases, with 13 bases spanning the gap. The CDR3 extends over 15 amino acids. The CDR3 region is CASSLGAGWAYEQYF. CDR3 DNA sequence: TGTGCCAGCAGTTTAGGGGCAGGGTGGGCCTACGAGCAGTACTTC.

This clone was counted only a few times. Additional DNA sequences in this sample encode the identical CDR3. The chain couples TRBV9 to TRBJ1-1; the D gene is possibly TRBD1 (5 bases). Trimming removed 4 bases at V and 3 bases at J, with 7 bases between. From germline, CDR1 is SGDLS and CDR2 YYNGEE. The CDR3 contains 12 residues. CDR3 in amino acids: CASSPGDTEAFF. For the CDR3, the DNA is TGTGCCAGCAGCCCGGGGGACACTGAAGCTTTCTTT.

This clone was counted a single time. The chain uses TRBV6-5 and TRBJ2-2; the D gene is possibly TRBD2 (7 bases). In germline, CDR1 is MNHEY, CDR2 SVGAGI. The V gene lost 6 bases and the J gene lost 6 bases, with 11 bases spanning the gap. The CDR3 extends over 13 amino acids. CDR3 sequence: CASRGGAAGELFF. In DNA, the CDR3 is TGTGCCAGCAGGGGGGGGGCTGCCGGGGAGCTGTTTTTT.

This sequence joins TRBV18 and TRBJ2-5; D call uncertain. Germline CDR1 KGHSH, CDR2 LQKENI. CDR3 length: 12 amino acids. V lost 3 bases and J 2 bases, leaving 4 bases between the germline ends. Here the CDR3 reads CASSPKQETQYF. For the CDR3, the DNA is TGTGCCAGCTCACCCAAACAAGAGACCCAGTACTTC.

This clone was seen a few times. The chain joins TRBV18 to TRBJ1-1; D unclear. V shed 3 bases and J shed 7 bases, with 21 bases lying between them. This CDR3 comprises 16 residues. Germline loops: CDR1 KGHSH, CDR2 LQKENI. Here the CDR3 DNA reads TGTGCCAGCTCACCCCCGGAGAAGGGAGGCCGGGTTGAAGCTTTCTTT. It specifies CASSPPEKGGRVEAFF.

CDR3 in amino acids: CASSSPGQGDDGELFF. In DNA, the CDR3 is TGTGCCAGCAGCTCGCCGGGACAGGGGGACGACGGGGAGCTGTTTTTT. The rearrangement links TRBV7-3 to TRBJ2-2, with 11 bases fitting TRBD1. V trimming: 4 bases; J trimming: 7 bases; junction bases outside the gene matches: 8. The germline CDR1 and CDR2 sequences are SGHTA and FQGTGA. The CDR3 extends over 16 amino acids. The full variable domain, with the rest looked up from reference TRBV7-3 and TRBJ2-2, is GAGVSQTPSNKVTEKGKYVELRCDPISGHTALYWYRQSLGQGPEFLIYFQGTGAADDSGLPNDRFFAVRPEGSVSTLKIQRTERGDSAVYLCASSSPGQGDDGELFFGEGSRLTVL.

V gene TRBV30 combines with J gene TRBJ1-1; D unclear. This CDR3 is built from 14 residues. Trimming shortened V by 2 bases and J by 4 bases, and 14 bases separated the two germline ends. Germline V gene sequence: CDR1 GTSNPN, CDR2 SVGIG (reference sequence). This CDR3 reads CAWSFRLRGTEAFF. The CDR3 DNA reads TGTGCCTGGAGTTTTCGACTCCGCGGCACTGAAGCTTTCTTT.

The chain links TRBV9 to TRBJ1-4; D is unresolved. V gave up 4 bases and J gave up 8 bases, with 18 bases separating them. The CDR3 contains 15 residues. Germline values: CDR1 SGDLS, CDR2 YYNGEE. The chain's CDR3 is CASSREGRLREKLFF. DNA for the CDR3: TGTGCCAGCAGCCGCGAGGGAAGGCTTCGGGAAAAACTGTTTTTT.

This CDR3 is CASKRARGDFYEQFF. In DNA form, the CDR3 reads TGTGCCAGCAAACGGGCCAGGGGGGATTTCTATGAGCAGTTCTTC. The V and J genes are TRBV19 and TRBJ2-1, with D tentatively TRBD1 (7 bases). The V gene's germline CDR1 is LNHDA and CDR2 SQIVND (reference sequence). This CDR3 comprises 15 residues. Trimming removed 9 bases from V and 8 bases from J, with 23 bases in between.

This chain connects TRBV11-2 to TRBJ2-7, with TRBD2 matching 8 bases. Germline lookup yields CDR1 SGHAT and CDR2 FQNNGV. This CDR3 spans 17 amino acids. J was trimmed by 4 bases and V by 1 base; bases with no gene match: 12. CDR3 amino acids: CASSLGPTSGGQYEQYF. CDR3 nucleotide sequence: TGTGCCAGCAGCTTAGGTCCAACTAGCGGAGGTCAGTACGAGCAGTACTTC.